These T cell receptor beta chains were read from a single sample in a study of cytomegalovirus exposure and HLA in healthy donors. Assay used: immunoSEQ multiplex PCR; TCRdb lists only in-frame clones, some missing. The profile shows under 55,000 clones, about 73% of them singletons. The sequenced sample consisted of PBMCs. These receptors came from a man aged 18 to 30 in good health and CMV-seronegative. CDR3s include the opening cysteine and the closing phenylalanine or tryptophan. The order of the fields is D gene, J gene, clone size, V gene, CDR3 protein, CDR3 DNA. The D gene is left open where the match is weak. Clone size is stated in some rows and not others, as once, few, many or a class when expanded.

d_gene: TRBD2
j_gene: TRBJ2-1
abundance: .
v_gene: TRBV29-1
CDR3aa: CSATSGSSNEQFF
CDR3nt: TGCAGCGCTACTAGCGGGAGCTCCAATGAGCAGTTCTTC

d_gene: .
j_gene: TRBJ2-3
abundance: few
v_gene: TRBV5-1
CDR3aa: CASNLGGASTDTQYF
CDR3nt: TGCGCCAGCAACTTGGGTGGAGCTAGCACAGATACGCAGTATTTT

d_gene: .
j_gene: TRBJ1-1
abundance: .
v_gene: TRBV4-2
CDR3aa: CASSQGYSGVTAGTEAFF
CDR3nt: TGTGCCAGCAGCCAAGGATACAGCGGGGTGACGGCGGGAACTGAAGCTTTCTTT

d_gene: .
j_gene: TRBJ1-1
abundance: .
v_gene: TRBV6-4
CDR3aa: CASSDLKTENTEAFF
CDR3nt: TGTGCCAGCAGTGACTTAAAGACAGAGAACACTGAAGCTTTCTTT

d_gene: .
j_gene: TRBJ2-5
abundance: once
v_gene: TRBV5-1
CDR3aa: CASSSVSGPGETQYF
CDR3nt: TGCGCCAGCAGCTCCGTATCGGGTCCCGGAGAGACCCAGTACTTC

d_gene: .
j_gene: TRBJ1-6
abundance: .
v_gene: TRBV19
CDR3aa: CASTRQDNSPLHF
CDR3nt: TGTGCCAGTACACGACAGGATAATTCACCCCTCCACTTT

d_gene: TRBD1
j_gene: TRBJ1-2
abundance: .
v_gene: TRBV2
CDR3aa: CASSRQGTVRNYGYTF
CDR3nt: TGTGCCAGCAGTCGACAGGGAACTGTGAGGAACTATGGCTACACCTTC

d_gene: .
j_gene: TRBJ1-2
abundance: .
v_gene: TRBV5-4
CDR3aa: CASTLGGPANYGYTF
CDR3nt: TGTGCCAGCACCCTAGGGGGACCTGCCAACTATGGCTACACCTTC

d_gene: .
j_gene: TRBJ2-7
abundance: .
v_gene: TRBV11-2
CDR3aa: CASSSDKSSYEQYF
CDR3nt: TGTGCCAGCAGCTCAGATAAGAGCTCCTACGAGCAGTACTTC

d_gene: TRBD1
j_gene: TRBJ2-1
abundance: .
v_gene: TRBV5-3
CDR3aa: CARSLEVLQGTGDHNEQFF
CDR3nt: TGTGCCAGAAGCTTGGAGGTTTTACAGGGGACAGGGGACCACAATGAGCAGTTCTTC

d_gene: .
j_gene: TRBJ1-1
abundance: .
v_gene: TRBV6-6
CDR3aa: CASIEKAAGNTEAFF
CDR3nt: TGTGCCAGCATCGAAAAAGCCGCGGGGAACACTGAAGCTTTCTTT

d_gene: .
j_gene: TRBJ2-7
abundance: .
v_gene: TRBV7-2
CDR3aa: CASSLHSYEQYF
CDR3nt: TGTGCCAGCAGCTTACACAGTTACGAGCAGTACTTC

d_gene: .
j_gene: TRBJ1-1
abundance: .
v_gene: TRBV6-5
CDR3aa: CASSAGNTEAFF
CDR3nt: TGTGCCAGCAGTGCAGGGAACACTGAAGCTTTCTTT

d_gene: TRBD2
j_gene: TRBJ2-7
abundance: few
v_gene: TRBV7-9
CDR3aa: CASSLVAGGEQYF
CDR3nt: TGTGCCAGCAGCTTAGTAGCGGGTGGGGAGCAGTACTTC

d_gene: .
j_gene: TRBJ2-3
abundance: .
v_gene: TRBV2
CDR3aa: CASSGPGVSTDTQYF
CDR3nt: TGTGCCAGCAGTGGCCCTGGAGTGAGCACAGATACGCAGTATTTT

d_gene: .
j_gene: TRBJ2-7
abundance: few
v_gene: TRBV28
CDR3aa: CASSLPRGYEQYF
CDR3nt: TGTGCCAGCAGTTTACCCCGGGGCTACGAGCAGTACTTC

d_gene: .
j_gene: TRBJ2-7
abundance: .
v_gene: TRBV9
CDR3aa: CASSVGQGVHEQYF
CDR3nt: TGTGCCAGCAGCGTAGGGCAGGGCGTTCACGAGCAGTACTTC

d_gene: TRBD1
j_gene: TRBJ1-4
abundance: once
v_gene: TRBV9
CDR3aa: CASSARQGKATNEKLFF
CDR3nt: TGTGCCAGCAGCGCCCGACAGGGGAAAGCAACTAATGAAAAACTGTTTTTT

d_gene: .
j_gene: TRBJ2-3
abundance: .
v_gene: TRBV2
CDR3aa: CASSESGLRTADTQYF
CDR3nt: TGTGCCAGCAGTGAATCGGGACTCCGGACGGCAGATACGCAGTATTTT

d_gene: TRBD2
j_gene: TRBJ2-2
abundance: .
v_gene: TRBV4-3
CDR3aa: CASSQVAGAFTGELFF
CDR3nt: TGCGCCAGCAGCCAAGTTGCGGGAGCGTTCACCGGGGAGCTGTTTTTT

d_gene: .
j_gene: TRBJ2-1
abundance: .
v_gene: TRBV19
CDR3aa: CASSIDRVSYNEQFF
CDR3nt: TGTGCCAGTAGTATAGACAGGGTCTCCTACAATGAGCAGTTCTTC

d_gene: TRBD2
j_gene: TRBJ2-7
abundance: .
v_gene: TRBV30
CDR3aa: CAWSVGGSSSYEQYF
CDR3nt: TGTGCCTGGAGTGTGGGAGGGAGCAGCTCCTACGAGCAGTACTTC

d_gene: .
j_gene: TRBJ1-1
abundance: .
v_gene: TRBV5-4
CDR3aa: CASSFTRQSYPLEAFF
CDR3nt: TGTGCCAGCAGCTTCACCAGACAGAGTTATCCCCTTGAAGCTTTCTTT

d_gene: TRBD2
j_gene: TRBJ2-7
abundance: .
v_gene: TRBV6-5
CDR3aa: CASRGLARSYEQYF
CDR3nt: TGTGCCAGCAGAGGACTAGCTAGGTCCTACGAGCAGTACTTC

d_gene: .
j_gene: TRBJ1-1
abundance: .
v_gene: TRBV15
CDR3aa: CATSRGSTVDAAEAFF
CDR3nt: TGTGCCACCAGCAGAGGGTCGACGGTAGATGCGGCTGAAGCTTTCTTT

d_gene: .
j_gene: TRBJ2-5
abundance: .
v_gene: TRBV5-4
CDR3aa: CASSSAVGAETQYF
CDR3nt: TGTGCCAGCAGCTCCGCGGTAGGGGCGGAGACCCAGTACTTC

d_gene: .
j_gene: TRBJ2-7
abundance: .
v_gene: TRBV7-2
CDR3aa: CASSSRSTGEQYF
CDR3nt: TGTGCCAGCAGCTCGAGGAGTACGGGAGAGCAGTACTTC

d_gene: .
j_gene: TRBJ2-1
abundance: .
v_gene: TRBV14
CDR3aa: CASSQATWRYNEQFF
CDR3nt: TGTGCCAGCAGCCAAGCGACCTGGCGGTACAATGAGCAGTTCTTC

d_gene: .
j_gene: TRBJ1-5
abundance: .
v_gene: TRBV6-1
CDR3aa: CASSERGYNQPQHF
CDR3nt: TGTGCCAGCAGTGAAAGGGGCTACAATCAGCCCCAGCATTTT

d_gene: .
j_gene: TRBJ1-4
abundance: .
v_gene: TRBV4-2
CDR3aa: CASSQGRDSYEKLFF
CDR3nt: TGTGCCAGCAGCCAAGGGAGGGATTCTTACGAAAAACTGTTTTTT

d_gene: .
j_gene: TRBJ2-7
abundance: .
v_gene: TRBV21-1
CDR3aa: CASTRKNGIYEQYF
CDR3nt: TGTGCCAGCACTAGAAAAAACGGGATCTACGAGCAGTACTTC

d_gene: TRBD1
j_gene: TRBJ2-7
abundance: .
v_gene: TRBV4-1
CDR3aa: CASSPRQGGDEQYF
CDR3nt: TGCGCCAGCAGCCCGAGACAGGGCGGCGACGAGCAGTACTTC

d_gene: .
j_gene: TRBJ2-5
abundance: .
v_gene: TRBV27
CDR3aa: CASSFTGTQETQYF
CDR3nt: TGTGCCAGCAGTTTTACAGGGACCCAAGAGACCCAGTACTTC

d_gene: TRBD1
j_gene: TRBJ1-2
abundance: .
v_gene: TRBV30
CDR3aa: CAWGTGASGYTF
CDR3nt: TGTGCCTGGGGGACAGGGGCGTCGGGCTACACCTTC

d_gene: .
j_gene: TRBJ1-1
abundance: .
v_gene: TRBV6-5
CDR3aa: CASSGTFDTEAFF
CDR3nt: TGTGCCAGCAGTGGGACATTTGACACTGAAGCTTTCTTT

d_gene: TRBD2
j_gene: TRBJ2-2
abundance: few
v_gene: TRBV11-3
CDR3aa: CASSFGRGNTGELFF
CDR3nt: TGTGCCAGCAGCTTTGGGAGGGGGAACACCGGGGAGCTGTTTTTT

d_gene: .
j_gene: TRBJ2-1
abundance: .
v_gene: TRBV19
CDR3aa: CASTRDFGDEQFF
CDR3nt: TGTGCCAGTACCCGGGATTTTGGGGATGAGCAGTTCTTC

d_gene: TRBD2
j_gene: TRBJ2-1
abundance: .
v_gene: TRBV9
CDR3aa: CASSVAAGDYNEQFF
CDR3nt: TGTGCCAGCAGCGTAGCAGCGGGGGATTACAATGAGCAGTTCTTC

d_gene: TRBD1
j_gene: TRBJ2-7
abundance: .
v_gene: TRBV7-2
CDR3aa: CASSFQGALYEQYF
CDR3nt: TGTGCCAGCAGCTTTCAGGGGGCGCTTTACGAGCAGTACTTC

d_gene: .
j_gene: TRBJ2-7
abundance: once
v_gene: TRBV6-5
CDR3aa: CASSSGQGEVTYEQYF
CDR3nt: TGTGCCAGCAGTTCCGGTCAGGGGGAGGTGACCTACGAGCAGTACTTC

d_gene: .
j_gene: TRBJ2-1
abundance: .
v_gene: TRBV4-2
CDR3aa: CASSLGTVDNEQFF
CDR3nt: TGTGCCAGCAGCCTCGGGACTGTTGACAATGAGCAGTTCTTC

d_gene: TRBD1
j_gene: TRBJ1-4
abundance: .
v_gene: TRBV7-9
CDR3aa: CASSLATGREKLFF
CDR3nt: TGTGCCAGCAGCTTAGCGACAGGGCGTGAAAAACTGTTTTTT

d_gene: .
j_gene: TRBJ2-1
abundance: .
v_gene: TRBV10-1
CDR3aa: CASSPSASYNEQFF
CDR3nt: TGCGCCAGCAGCCCTAGCGCCTCATACAATGAGCAGTTCTTC

d_gene: .
j_gene: TRBJ2-7
abundance: .
v_gene: TRBV6-1
CDR3aa: CASSAGAYEQYF
CDR3nt: TGTGCCAGCAGTGCTGGAGCTTACGAGCAGTACTTC

d_gene: .
j_gene: TRBJ1-1
abundance: .
v_gene: TRBV28
CDR3aa: CAGGDGFFRNTEAFF
CDR3nt: TGTGCCGGAGGGGATGGCTTTTTTCGGAACACTGAAGCTTTCTTT

d_gene: .
j_gene: TRBJ2-3
abundance: .
v_gene: TRBV29-1
CDR3aa: CSVDRRAGDTQYF
CDR3nt: TGCAGCGTTGATCGTAGGGCGGGAGATACGCAGTATTTT

d_gene: .
j_gene: TRBJ1-1
abundance: few
v_gene: TRBV5-1
CDR3aa: CASSPDMNTEAFF
CDR3nt: TGCGCCAGCAGCCCCGACATGAACACTGAAGCTTTCTTT

d_gene: .
j_gene: TRBJ2-5
abundance: few
v_gene: TRBV2
CDR3aa: CASSVPRVQETQYF
CDR3nt: TGTGCCAGCAGCGTACCCAGGGTCCAAGAGACCCAGTACTTC

d_gene: TRBD1
j_gene: TRBJ2-7
abundance: few
v_gene: TRBV27
CDR3aa: CASSLDRGKVQYF
CDR3nt: TGTGCCAGCAGTTTAGACAGGGGAAAGGTGCAGTACTTC

d_gene: .
j_gene: TRBJ1-1
abundance: .
v_gene: TRBV9
CDR3aa: CASSAGQNTEAFF
CDR3nt: TGTGCCAGCAGCGCGGGACAGAACACTGAAGCTTTCTTT

d_gene: .
j_gene: TRBJ1-4
abundance: few
v_gene: TRBV18
CDR3aa: CASSPTDSNEKLFF
CDR3nt: TGTGCCAGCTCACCCACGGACAGTAATGAAAAACTGTTTTTT

d_gene: TRBD2
j_gene: TRBJ2-2
abundance: .
v_gene: TRBV7-9
CDR3aa: CASSFGTSGTGELFF
CDR3nt: TGTGCCAGCAGCTTTGGGACTAGCGGAACCGGGGAGCTGTTTTTT

d_gene: TRBD2
j_gene: TRBJ2-3
abundance: few
v_gene: TRBV7-9
CDR3aa: CASSLVSSGSRGDTQYF
CDR3nt: TGTGCCAGCAGCTTAGTGTCTAGCGGTTCCCGAGGGGATACGCAGTATTTT

d_gene: TRBD1
j_gene: TRBJ2-7
abundance: .
v_gene: TRBV5-6
CDR3aa: CASSLADRGGYEQYF
CDR3nt: TGTGCCAGCAGCTTGGCCGACAGGGGGGGATACGAGCAGTACTTC

d_gene: .
j_gene: TRBJ2-2
abundance: .
v_gene: TRBV21-1
CDR3aa: CASRMGTNTGELFF
CDR3nt: TGTGCCAGCAGAATGGGGACTAACACCGGGGAGCTGTTTTTT

d_gene: TRBD1
j_gene: TRBJ1-1
abundance: .
v_gene: TRBV4-3
CDR3aa: CASSEGTVSSTEAFF
CDR3nt: TGCGCCAGCAGCGAAGGGACAGTCAGTTCCACTGAAGCTTTCTTT

d_gene: .
j_gene: TRBJ1-5
abundance: few
v_gene: TRBV9
CDR3aa: CASSVGAGRNQPQHF
CDR3nt: TGTGCCAGCAGCGTAGGGGCCGGCCGTAATCAGCCCCAGCATTTT